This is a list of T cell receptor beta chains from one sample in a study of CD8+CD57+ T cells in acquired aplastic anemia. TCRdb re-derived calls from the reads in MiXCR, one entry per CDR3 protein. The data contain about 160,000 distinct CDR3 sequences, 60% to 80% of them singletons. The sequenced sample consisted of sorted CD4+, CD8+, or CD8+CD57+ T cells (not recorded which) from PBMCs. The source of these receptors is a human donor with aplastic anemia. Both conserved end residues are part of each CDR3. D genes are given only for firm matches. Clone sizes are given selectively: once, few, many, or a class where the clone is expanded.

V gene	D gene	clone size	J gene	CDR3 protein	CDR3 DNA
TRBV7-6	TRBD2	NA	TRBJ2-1	CASSLGGGGSGEQFF	TGTGCCAGCAGCTTGGGGGGGGGGGGATCAGGTGAGCAGTTCTTC
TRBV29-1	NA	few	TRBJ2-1	CSVVHNEQFF	TGCAGCGTTGTCCACAATGAGCAGTTCTTC
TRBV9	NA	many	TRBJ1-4	CASSVDRAEEKLFF	TGTGCCAGCAGCGTAGACAGGGCAGAGGAAAAACTGTTTTTT
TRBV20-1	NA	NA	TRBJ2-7	CSARDRVGARAYEQYF	TGCAGTGCTAGAGATAGGGTAGGGGCCAGGGCCTACGAGCAGTACTTC
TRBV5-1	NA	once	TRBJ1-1	CASSLEGTANTEAFF	TGCGCCAGCAGCTTGGAGGGCACGGCGAACACTGAAGCTTTCTTT
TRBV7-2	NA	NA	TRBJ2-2	CASSSLGGWAGELFF	TGTGCCAGCAGCTCCTTGGGGGGTTGGGCCGGGGAGCTGTTTTTT
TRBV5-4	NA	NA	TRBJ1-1	CASSLEVNMNTEAFF	TGTGCCAGCAGCTTGGAGGTGAACATGAACACTGAAGCTTTCTTT
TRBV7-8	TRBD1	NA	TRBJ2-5	CASSPGGGVLGEQYF	TGTGCCAGCAGCCCAGGGGGCGGGGTCCTCGGTGAGCAGTACTTC
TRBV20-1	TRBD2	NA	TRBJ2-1	CSARDIREGDRNEQFF	TGCAGTGCTAGAGATATCCGGGAGGGAGACCGCAATGAGCAGTTCTTC
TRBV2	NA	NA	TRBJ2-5	CASSEQDGTQYF	TGTGCCAGCAGTGAACAGGACGGGACCCAGTACTTC
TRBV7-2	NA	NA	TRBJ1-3	CASSLERPGFLFSGNTIYF	TGTGCCAGCAGCTTAGAACGTCCAGGGTTCCTGTTCTCTGGAAACACCATATATTTT
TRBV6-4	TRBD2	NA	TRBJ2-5	CASSEGLESEYF	TGTGCCAGCAGCGAGGGACTAGAGTCAGAGTACTTC
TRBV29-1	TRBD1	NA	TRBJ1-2	CSVTGGDYGYTF	TGCAGCGTCACAGGGGGCGACTATGGCTACACCTTC
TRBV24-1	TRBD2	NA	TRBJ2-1	CATSDSRTSGSKRSSYNEQFF	TGTGCCACCAGTGACTCAAGGACTAGCGGGAGTAAACGGAGCTCCTACAATGAGCAGTTCTTC
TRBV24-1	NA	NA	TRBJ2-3	CATSDCRGADTQYF	TGTGCCACCAGTGATTGCAGGGGTGCAGATACGCAGTATTTT
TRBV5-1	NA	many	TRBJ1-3	CASSPADAGAGNTIYF	TGCGCCAGCAGCCCCGCAGACGCGGGCGCGGGAAACACCATATATTTT
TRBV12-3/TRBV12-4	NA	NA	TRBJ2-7	CASRRTETYEQYF	TGTGCCAGCAGGCGGACAGAGACCTACGAGCAGTACTTC
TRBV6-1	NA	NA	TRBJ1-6	CASRADSLNSPLHF	TGTGCCAGCAGGGCGGACAGTCTTAATTCACCCCTCCACTTT
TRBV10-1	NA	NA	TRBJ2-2	CASSPPDRNTGELFF	TGCGCCAGCAGCCCCCCGGACAGGAACACCGGGGAGCTGTTTTTT
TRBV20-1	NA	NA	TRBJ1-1	CSASLTAMNTEAFF	TGCAGTGCTAGCTTAACAGCTATGAACACTGAAGCTTTCTTT
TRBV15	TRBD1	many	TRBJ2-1	CATSRDGDRSYNEQFF	TGTGCCACCAGCAGAGACGGGGACAGATCCTACAATGAGCAGTTCTTC
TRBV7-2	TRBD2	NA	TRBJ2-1	CASSLRRLGLAGANEQFF	TGTGCCAGCAGCCTACGCCGACTCGGACTAGCGGGAGCCAATGAGCAGTTCTTC
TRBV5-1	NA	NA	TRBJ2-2	CASSFGGATGELFF	TGCGCCAGCAGCTTTGGTGGGGCGACCGGGGAGCTGTTTTTT
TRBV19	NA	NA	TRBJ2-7	CASSTAGYEQYF	TGTGCCAGTAGTACAGCAGGATACGAGCAGTACTTC
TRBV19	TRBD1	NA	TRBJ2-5	CASSISTGDLETQYF	TGTGCCAGTAGTATATCCACAGGGGATTTAGAGACCCAGTACTTC
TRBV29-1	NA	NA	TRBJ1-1	CSLGEGTEAFF	TGCAGCCTCGGAGAGGGCACTGAAGCTTTCTTT
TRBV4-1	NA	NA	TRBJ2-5	CASSQDLEETQYF	TGCGCCAGCAGCCAAGATTTGGAAGAGACCCAGTACTTC
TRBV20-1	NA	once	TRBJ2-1	CSARDRLHNEQFF	TGCAGTGCTAGAGACAGGCTCCACAATGAGCAGTTCTTC
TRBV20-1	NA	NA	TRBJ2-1	CSAKTPLANEQFF	TGCAGTGCTAAAACCCCCCTAGCGAATGAGCAGTTCTTC
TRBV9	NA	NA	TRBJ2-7	CASSPRQYEQYF	TGTGCCAGCAGCCCCCGACAGTACGAGCAGTACTTC
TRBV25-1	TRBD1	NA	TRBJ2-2	CASSDPRTGTNTGELFF	TGTGCCAGCAGCGACCCCAGGACAGGGACTAACACCGGGGAGCTGTTTTTT
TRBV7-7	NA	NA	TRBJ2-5	CASSLVTGREETQYF	TGTGCTAGCAGCTTAGTGACAGGGAGGGAAGAGACCCAGTACTTC
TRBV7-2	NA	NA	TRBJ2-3	CASSPTWSTDTQYF	TGTGCCAGCAGTCCGACCTGGAGCACAGATACGCAGTATTTT
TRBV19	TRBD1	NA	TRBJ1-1	CASSPETGTTEAFF	TGTGCCAGTAGTCCCGAGACAGGGACCACTGAAGCTTTCTTT
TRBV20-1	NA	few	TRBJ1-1	CSARGSTEAFF	TGCAGTGCAAGAGGATCAACTGAAGCTTTCTTT
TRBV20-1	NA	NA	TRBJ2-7	CSAPREGEAGELYF	TGCAGTGCACCGAGGGAGGGGGAGGCCGGGGAGCTGTACTTC
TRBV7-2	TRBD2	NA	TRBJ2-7	CASSFGLASEQYF	TGTGCCAGCAGCTTTGGACTAGCGAGCGAGCAGTACTTC
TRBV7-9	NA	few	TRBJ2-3	CASSFWGVGTDTQYF	TGTGCCAGCAGCTTTTGGGGAGTTGGCACAGATACGCAGTATTTT
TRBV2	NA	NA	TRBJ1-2	CASSEVGPYGYTF	TGTGCCAGCAGTGAAGTGGGGCCCTATGGCTACACCTTC
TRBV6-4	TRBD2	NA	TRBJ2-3	CASSGTSGVGDTQYF	TGTGCCAGCAGTGGGACTAGCGGGGTTGGTGATACGCAGTATTTT
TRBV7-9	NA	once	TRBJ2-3	CASSSQGRGTDTQYF	TGTGCCAGCAGCTCACAGGGTCGGGGCACAGATACGCAGTATTTT
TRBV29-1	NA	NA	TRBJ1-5	CSVELHSNQPQHF	TGCAGCGTTGAACTTCATAGCAATCAGCCCCAGCATTTT
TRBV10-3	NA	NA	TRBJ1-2	CAISESLNLGQAPYGYTF	TGTGCCATCAGTGAGTCGTTGAATTTAGGACAAGCCCCTTATGGCTACACCTTC
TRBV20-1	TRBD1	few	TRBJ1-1	CSATQGTLNTEAFF	TGCAGTGCCACACAGGGGACTTTGAACACTGAAGCTTTCTTT
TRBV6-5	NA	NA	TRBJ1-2	CASSYFSQNYGYTF	TGTGCCAGCAGTTACTTTAGCCAGAATTATGGCTACACCTTC
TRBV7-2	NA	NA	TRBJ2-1	CASSFEVYNEQFF	TGTGCCAGCAGCTTCGAGGTCTACAATGAGCAGTTCTTC
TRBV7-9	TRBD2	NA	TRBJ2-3	CASSPVGGSTQYF	TGTGCCAGCAGCCCGGTGGGCGGGAGTACGCAGTATTTT
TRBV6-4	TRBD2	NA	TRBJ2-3	CASSPVGGGTDTQYF	TGTGCCAGCAGTCCTGTTGGGGGGGGCACAGATACGCAGTATTTT
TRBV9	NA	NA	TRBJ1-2	CASRRHRYAGDYGYTF	TGTGCCAGCAGGAGGCACAGATACGCAGGGGACTATGGCTACACCTTC
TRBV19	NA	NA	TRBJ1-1	CASSPTGILDTEAFF	TGTGCCAGTAGCCCCACAGGGATATTGGACACTGAAGCTTTCTTT
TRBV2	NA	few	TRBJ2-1	CASSEGRESQFF	TGTGCCAGCAGTGAAGGACGGGAGTCGCAGTTCTTC
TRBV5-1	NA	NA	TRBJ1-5	CASSLSPGPSQPQHF	TGCGCCAGCAGCTTGTCTCCTGGACCGAGTCAGCCCCAGCATTTT
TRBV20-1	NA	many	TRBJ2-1	CSASPRGASSYNEQFF	TGCAGTGCTTCCCCACGAGGGGCAAGCTCCTACAATGAGCAGTTCTTC